These T cell receptor beta chains were read from a single sample in a study of cytomegalovirus exposure and HLA in healthy donors. Assay: immunoSEQ multiplex PCR; the TCRdb copy retains only in-frame clones and omits some. The sample yields tens of thousands of clones, 78% seen once. Sample: PBMCs. The origin of the receptors is a male donor in good health and CMV-seropositive. The conserved cysteine and the conserved F or W are not part of the CDR3 here. Size tells how often a clone was seen (once, few, many) or the class of an expanded clone, and some rows leave it out.

>TRBJ1-1|NA|TRBV28
ASLSENTEAF
>TRBJ2-2|few|TRBV28
ASSFWAGGNTGELF
>TRBJ2-2|few|TRBV4-2
ASSRSTAARGELF
>TRBJ2-3|NA|TRBV5-1
ASSPRDSYTDTQY
>TRBJ1-5|NA|TRBV28
ASNDRDHQPQH
>TRBJ2-7|NA|TRBV7-8
ASSSRRESYEQY
>TRBJ2-3|NA|TRBV27
ASSPPGRTDTQY
>TRBJ2-7|NA|TRBV4-1
ASSQYEGTYEQY
>NA|NA|TRBV6-6
ASSPGTGVYEQY
>TRBJ1-2|few|TRBV2
ASSELYQGFGGYT
>TRBJ2-5|once|TRBV10-1
ASSEGRLAGQETQY
>TRBJ1-4|NA|TRBV5-1
ASSLGGLGEKLF
>TRBJ2-7|once|TRBV6-5
ASSLTSGPFEQY
>TRBJ2-3|NA|TRBV27
ASSLRTSGRVADTQY
>TRBJ2-3|NA|TRBV5-6
ASSPAAGGGTDTQY
>TRBJ1-2|NA|TRBV11-3
ASSSLGGYGYT
>TRBJ2-7|NA|TRBV2
ASSETGPSYEQY
>TRBJ2-2|few|TRBV7-2
ASSRTRTTGELF
>TRBJ2-7|NA|TRBV9
ASTPGTGVEQY
>TRBJ1-4|few|TRBV28
ASSSQGQGASNEKLF
>TRBJ2-5|NA|TRBV27
ASSSTGRAQY
>TRBJ2-2|NA|TRBV4-1
ASSHSGTGGLIGELF
>TRBJ1-5|few|TRBV7-8
ASSLASVSQPQH
>TRBJ2-1|once|TRBV5-4
ASSNGLAGGNEQF
>TRBJ2-7|few|TRBV6-1
ASRSGTGSAEQY
>TRBJ2-7|NA|TRBV2
ASSGLAGFYEQY
>TRBJ2-3|NA|TRBV14
ASSLAGGSTDTQY
>TRBJ2-1|NA|TRBV20-1
SARDAGEQF
>TRBJ2-7|few|TRBV25-1
ASSEDRIVSEQY
>TRBJ2-7|NA|TRBV5-1
ASSQGLAAGEQY
>TRBJ1-1|NA|TRBV7-3
ASSLRGGTEAF
>TRBJ2-7|NA|TRBV10-2
ASSEQGLPYEQY
>TRBJ2-7|NA|TRBV28
ASRPDSSYEQY
>TRBJ2-4|few|TRBV19
ASSSRVTKNIQY
>TRBJ2-3|NA|TRBV19
ASSTPGSSSGGTDTQY
>NA|NA|TRBV4-1
ASSQVAAYEQY
>TRBJ1-6|few|TRBV4-2
ASSQEARGGSPLH
>TRBJ2-7|NA|TRBV9
ASSVAAGGLSYEQY
>TRBJ2-5|few|TRBV4-3
ASSQDRGFQETQY
>TRBJ2-1|NA|TRBV2
ASSELAEAYNEQF
>TRBJ2-5|NA|TRBV5-6
ASSFNSGGVQETQY
>TRBJ2-3|NA|TRBV6-1
ASSVDFSTDTQY
>TRBJ1-5|once|TRBV6-1
ASSRQGDQPQH
>TRBJ1-1|NA|TRBV27
ASSLTERTPEAF
>TRBJ2-7|few|TRBV6-5
ASSSLGAEQY
>TRBJ1-2|NA|TRBV11-2
ASSGSRTPNYGYT
>TRBJ2-6|NA|TRBV19
ASGLNSGANVLT
>TRBJ2-7|few|TRBV7-6
ASSRGLAGNSYEQY
>TRBJ2-2|NA|TRBV5-1
ASSGGTLAGELF
>TRBJ1-4|NA|TRBV5-1
ASSLWAGRGEKLF
>TRBJ2-7|NA|TRBV7-9
ASSLAGDTYEQY
>TRBJ1-5|once|TRBV2
ASNLDRGNQPQH
>TRBJ2-5|NA|TRBV27
ASSSFGQGAETQY
>TRBJ1-2|NA|TRBV28
ASTPPGNYGYT